The clone carrying this T cell receptor (beta chain) was detected a few times. Its antigen is undetermined. The CDR3 loop spans 15 amino acids. CDR1 and CDR2 from the germline V gene are SEHNR and FQNEAQ (reference sequence). V was pared by 3 bases and J by 4 bases, with 8 bases of the junction left unmatched. The data belong to a study of T cells in Graves' hyperthyroidism and ophthalmopathy. Study results and limitations: Within blood appeared most thyroid clonotypes that had expanded above 0.001.

Disease duration was under 3 months in the ophthalmopathy patients, who also had a Clinical Activity Score of at least 3 and a NOSPECS grade of at least 4. Uncontrolled infection, other autoimmune disease, pregnancy and lactation each barred patients from inclusion. Amplified TCR beta CDR3 regions derived from RNA transcripts. Carried out on the TCR CDR3, a first-round RT-PCR used the HTBI primer set. TCRdb re-called the multiplex PCR reads through MiXCR, storing one row per CDR3 protein. The sample holds around 540,000 distinct CDR3 sequences, about 15% seen once. Source material: blood. The TCR originated in a woman aged 30 to 39 with Graves' ophthalmopathy. The gene calls are TRBV7-9 and TRBJ2-7, with 8 bases that match TRBD2. The CDR3 loop is CASSLWGLGGYEQYF. For the CDR3, the DNA is TGTGCCAGCAGCTTGTGGGGACTAGGGGGATACGAGCAGTACTTC.